The T cell receptor (beta chain) under discussion was sequenced for a study of blood T cell repertoires in COVID-19. Study details: T cells, B-cell-depleted T cells, or PBMCs provided the cDNA or gDNA that served as material.

Per the authors' pipeline: How many nucleated cells were present was estimated from reference gene primer amplification. Assay: immunoSEQ multiplex PCR; the TCRdb copy retains only in-frame clones and omits some. Clone size and the V and J calls come from that table; the DNA yielded D and trimming. The table shows under 250,000 clones, with approximately 86% occurring only once. Sequencing was done on a sample of peripheral blood. The receptor was derived from a woman aged 60-70 years who had recovered from COVID-19.

The CDR3 coding sequence is TGTGCCAGCAGCCCGCAAATGACACCCTATTACGAGCAGTACTTC. Encoded protein: CASSPQMTPYYEQYF. This chain uses TRBV14 with TRBJ2-7; D unclear. This CDR3 is built from 15 residues. Germline-derived CDR1 and CDR2 are SGHDN and FVKESK. The V and J ends lost 4 bases and 4 bases respectively, with 17 bases between them.